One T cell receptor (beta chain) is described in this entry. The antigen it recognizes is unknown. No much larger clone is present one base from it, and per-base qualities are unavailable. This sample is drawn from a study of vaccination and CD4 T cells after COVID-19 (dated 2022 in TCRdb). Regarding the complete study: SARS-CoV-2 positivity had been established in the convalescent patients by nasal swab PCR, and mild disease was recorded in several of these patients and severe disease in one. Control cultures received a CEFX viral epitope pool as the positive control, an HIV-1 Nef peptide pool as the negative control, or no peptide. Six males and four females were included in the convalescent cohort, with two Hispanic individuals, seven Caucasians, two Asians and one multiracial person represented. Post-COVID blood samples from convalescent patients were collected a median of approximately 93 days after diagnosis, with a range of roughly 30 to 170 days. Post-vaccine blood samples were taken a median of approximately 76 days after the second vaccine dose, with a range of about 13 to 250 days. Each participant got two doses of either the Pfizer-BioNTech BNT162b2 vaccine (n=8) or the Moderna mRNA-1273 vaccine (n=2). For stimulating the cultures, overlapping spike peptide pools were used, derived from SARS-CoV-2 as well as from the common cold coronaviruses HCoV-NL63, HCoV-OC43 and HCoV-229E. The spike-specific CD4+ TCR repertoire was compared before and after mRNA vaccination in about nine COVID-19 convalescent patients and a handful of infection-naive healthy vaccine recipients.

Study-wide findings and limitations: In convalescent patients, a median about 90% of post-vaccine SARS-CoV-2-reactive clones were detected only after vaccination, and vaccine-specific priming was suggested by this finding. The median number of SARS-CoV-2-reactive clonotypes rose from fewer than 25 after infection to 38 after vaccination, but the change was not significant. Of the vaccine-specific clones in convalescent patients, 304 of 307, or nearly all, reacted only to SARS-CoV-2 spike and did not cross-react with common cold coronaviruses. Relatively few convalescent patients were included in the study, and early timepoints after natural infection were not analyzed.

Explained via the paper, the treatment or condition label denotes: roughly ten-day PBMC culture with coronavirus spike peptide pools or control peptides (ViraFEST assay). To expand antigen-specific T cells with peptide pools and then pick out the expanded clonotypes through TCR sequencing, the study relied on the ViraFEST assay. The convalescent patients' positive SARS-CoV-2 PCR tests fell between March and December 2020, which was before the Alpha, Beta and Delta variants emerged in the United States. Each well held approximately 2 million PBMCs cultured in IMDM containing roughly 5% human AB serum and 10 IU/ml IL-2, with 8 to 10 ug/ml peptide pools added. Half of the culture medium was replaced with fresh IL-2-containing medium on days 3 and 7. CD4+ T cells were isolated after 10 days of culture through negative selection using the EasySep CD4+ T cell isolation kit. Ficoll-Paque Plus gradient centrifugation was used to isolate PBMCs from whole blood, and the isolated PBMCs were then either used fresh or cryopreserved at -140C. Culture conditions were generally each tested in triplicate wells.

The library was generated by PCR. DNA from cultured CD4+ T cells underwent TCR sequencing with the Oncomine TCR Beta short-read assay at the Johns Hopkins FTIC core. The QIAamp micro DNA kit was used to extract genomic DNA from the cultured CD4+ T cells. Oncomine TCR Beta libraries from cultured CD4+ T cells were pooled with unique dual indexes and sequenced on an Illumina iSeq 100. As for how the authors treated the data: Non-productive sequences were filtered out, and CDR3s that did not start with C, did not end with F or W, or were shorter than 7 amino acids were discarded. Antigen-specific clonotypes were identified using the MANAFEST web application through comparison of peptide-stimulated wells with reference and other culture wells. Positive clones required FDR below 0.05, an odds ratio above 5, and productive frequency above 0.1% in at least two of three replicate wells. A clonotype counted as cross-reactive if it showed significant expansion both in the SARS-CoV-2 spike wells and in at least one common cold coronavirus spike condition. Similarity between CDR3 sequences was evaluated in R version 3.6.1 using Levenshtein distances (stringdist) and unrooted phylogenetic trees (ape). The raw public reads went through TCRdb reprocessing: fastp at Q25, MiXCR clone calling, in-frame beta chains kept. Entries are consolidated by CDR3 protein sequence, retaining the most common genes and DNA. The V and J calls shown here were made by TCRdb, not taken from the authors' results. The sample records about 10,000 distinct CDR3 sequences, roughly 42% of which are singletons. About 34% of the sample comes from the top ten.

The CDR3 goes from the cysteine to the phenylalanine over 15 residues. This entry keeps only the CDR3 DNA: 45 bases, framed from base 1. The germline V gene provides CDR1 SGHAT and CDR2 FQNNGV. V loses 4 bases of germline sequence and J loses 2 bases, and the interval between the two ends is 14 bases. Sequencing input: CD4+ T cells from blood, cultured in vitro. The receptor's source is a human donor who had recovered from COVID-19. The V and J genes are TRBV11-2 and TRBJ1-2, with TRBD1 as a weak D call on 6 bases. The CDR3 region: CASSSPQQGNYGYTF. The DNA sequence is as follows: TGTGCCAGCAGCTCCCCGCAGCAGGGGAACTATGGCTACACCTTC.